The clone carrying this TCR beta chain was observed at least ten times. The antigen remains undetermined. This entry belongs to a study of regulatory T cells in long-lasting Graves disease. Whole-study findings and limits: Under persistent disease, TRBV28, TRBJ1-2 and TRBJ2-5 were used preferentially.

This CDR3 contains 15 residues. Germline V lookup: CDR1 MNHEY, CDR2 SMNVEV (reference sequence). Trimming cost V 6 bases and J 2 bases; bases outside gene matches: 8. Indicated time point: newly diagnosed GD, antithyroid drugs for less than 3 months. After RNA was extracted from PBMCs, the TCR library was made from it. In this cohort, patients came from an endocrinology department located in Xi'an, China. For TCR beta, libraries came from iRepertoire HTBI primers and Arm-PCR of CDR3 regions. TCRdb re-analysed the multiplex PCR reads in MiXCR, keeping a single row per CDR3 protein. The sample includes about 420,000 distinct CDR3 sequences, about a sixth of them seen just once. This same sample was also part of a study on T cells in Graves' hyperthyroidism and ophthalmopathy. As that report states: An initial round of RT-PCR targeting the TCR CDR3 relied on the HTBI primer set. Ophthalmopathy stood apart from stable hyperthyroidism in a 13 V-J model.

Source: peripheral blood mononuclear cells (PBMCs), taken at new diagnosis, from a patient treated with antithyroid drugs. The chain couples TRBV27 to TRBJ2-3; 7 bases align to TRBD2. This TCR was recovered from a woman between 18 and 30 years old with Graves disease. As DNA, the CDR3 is TGTGCCAGCAGGCGTCCGGGAGGAATCACAGATACGCAGTATTTT. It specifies CASRRPGGITDTQYF.